Shown below are 7 T cell receptor beta chains from a single sample sequenced in a study of cytomegalovirus exposure and HLA in healthy donors. The primer mix had 60 Vbeta and 13 Jbeta primers. Assay used: immunoSEQ multiplex PCR; TCRdb lists only in-frame clones, some missing. The table records 110,000 to 150,000 clones, around four fifths of them present only once. The sample consisted of PBMCs. The receptors originated from a female donor in good health and CMV-seronegative.

V and J are TRBV6-1 and TRBJ2-1, with D unresolved. CDR1 and CDR2 (germline): MNHNS, SASEGT. The CDR3 has 13 residues. V lost 3 bases, J lost 4 bases, and 7 bases lay in between. CDR3 in amino acids: CASSERPYNEQFF. CDR3 nucleotide sequence: TGTGCCAGCAGTGAGCGCCCGTACAATGAGCAGTTCTTC.

This rearrangement joins TRBV4-2 to TRBJ2-7, with a tentative D call TRBD2 (6 bases). From germline, CDR1 is LGHNA and CDR2 YNFKEQ. V was trimmed by 3 bases and J by 4 bases, leaving 13 bases between them. The CDR3 loop spans 14 amino acids. Here the CDR3 reads CASSQGLSSYEQYF. For the CDR3, the DNA is TGTGCCAGCAGCCAGGGACTCTCCTCGTACGAGCAGTACTTC.

The CDR3 sequence is CASSLAGQLYGYTF. In DNA, the CDR3 is TGTGCCAGCAGTTTAGCGGGACAGCTTTATGGCTACACCTTC. The genes are TRBV27 and TRBJ1-2; 7 nucleotides match TRBD1. Germline values: CDR1 MNHEY, CDR2 SMNVEV (reference sequence). Trimming removed 2 bases from V and 5 bases from J; junction bases left unmatched: 5. The CDR3 is 14 residues long.

This chain links TRBV7-2 with TRBJ1-1; D may be TRBD1 (6 bases). V lost 5 bases and J 2 bases, leaving 18 bases between the germline ends. This CDR3 is 16 amino acids long. Germline CDR1 and CDR2: SGHTA and FQGNSA. The CDR3 sequence: CASSPTFGRGNTEAFF. The CDR3 DNA sequence: TGTGCCAGCAGCCCTACGTTTGGCAGGGGCAACACTGAAGCTTTCTTT.

The gene calls are TRBV7-9 and TRBJ1-3, with D perhaps TRBD1 (6 bases). Between the trimmed V and J ends, which lost 3 bases and 2 bases, there was a span of 14 bases. In germline, CDR1 is SEHNR, CDR2 FQNEAQ (reference sequence). CDR3 length equals 16 residues. CDR3 DNA: TGTGCCAGCAGCTTTCAGGGGACGGTTCCTGGAAACACCATATATTTT. Encoded protein: CASSFQGTVPGNTIYF.

The genes are TRBV6-6 and TRBJ2-2; 9 bases align to TRBD1. The CDR3 is made up of 16 amino acids. V lost 5 bases, J lost 5 bases, and 9 bases stayed unmatched. Germline loops: CDR1 MNHNY, CDR2 SVGAGI (reference sequence). The CDR3 protein is CASSRPGQGNTGELFF. CDR3 nucleotide sequence: TGTGCCAGCAGTCGTCCGGGACAGGGAAATACCGGGGAGCTGTTTTTT.

This rearrangement joins TRBV4-1 to TRBJ2-7; 8 bases are a match to TRBD1. Germline values: CDR1 MGHRA, CDR2 YSYEKL. The CDR3 runs to 15 residues. J lost 3 bases, V lost 3 bases, and 7 bases had no gene match. DNA for the CDR3: TGCGCCAGCAGCCACCCCGGACAGGGAAACTACGAGCAGTACTTC. This gives the protein CASSHPGQGNYEQYF.